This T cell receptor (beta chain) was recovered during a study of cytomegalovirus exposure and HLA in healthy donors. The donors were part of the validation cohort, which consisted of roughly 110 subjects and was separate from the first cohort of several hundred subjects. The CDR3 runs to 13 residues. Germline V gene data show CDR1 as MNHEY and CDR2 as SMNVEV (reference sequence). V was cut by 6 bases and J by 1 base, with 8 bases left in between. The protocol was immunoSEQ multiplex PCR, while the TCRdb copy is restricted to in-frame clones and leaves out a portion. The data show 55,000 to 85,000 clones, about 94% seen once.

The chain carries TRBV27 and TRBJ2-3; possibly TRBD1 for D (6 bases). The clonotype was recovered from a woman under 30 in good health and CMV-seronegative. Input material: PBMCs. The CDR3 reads CASSRTGTDTQYF. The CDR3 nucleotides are TGTGCCAGCAGCCGGACAGGCACAGATACGCAGTATTTT.